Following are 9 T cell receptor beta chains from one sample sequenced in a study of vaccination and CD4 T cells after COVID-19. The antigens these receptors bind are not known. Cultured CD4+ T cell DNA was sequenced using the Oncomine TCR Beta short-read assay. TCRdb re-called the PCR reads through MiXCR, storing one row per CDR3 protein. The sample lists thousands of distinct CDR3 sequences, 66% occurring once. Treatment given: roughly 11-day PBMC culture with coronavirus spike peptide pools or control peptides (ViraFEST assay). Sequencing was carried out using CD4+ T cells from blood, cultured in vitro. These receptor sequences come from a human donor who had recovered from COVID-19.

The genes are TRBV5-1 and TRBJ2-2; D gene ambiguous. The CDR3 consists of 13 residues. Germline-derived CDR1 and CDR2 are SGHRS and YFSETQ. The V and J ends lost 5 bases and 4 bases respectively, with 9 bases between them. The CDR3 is CASSSSGTGELFF. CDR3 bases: TGCGCCAGCAGTTCTTCCGGCACCGGGGAGCTGTTTTTT.

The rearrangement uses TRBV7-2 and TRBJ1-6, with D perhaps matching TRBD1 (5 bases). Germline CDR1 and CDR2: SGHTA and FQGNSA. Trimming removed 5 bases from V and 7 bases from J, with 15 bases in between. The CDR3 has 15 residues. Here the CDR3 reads CASSPRRGGNSPLHF. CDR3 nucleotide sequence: TGTGCCAGCAGCCCCCGAAGGGGAGGCAATTCACCCCTCCACTTT.

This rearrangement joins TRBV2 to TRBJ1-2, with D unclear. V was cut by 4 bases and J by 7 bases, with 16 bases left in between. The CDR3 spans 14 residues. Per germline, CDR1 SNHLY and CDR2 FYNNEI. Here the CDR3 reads CASSAAWRNVGYTF. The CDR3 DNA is TGTGCCAGCAGTGCGGCCTGGCGGAACGTTGGCTACACCTTC.

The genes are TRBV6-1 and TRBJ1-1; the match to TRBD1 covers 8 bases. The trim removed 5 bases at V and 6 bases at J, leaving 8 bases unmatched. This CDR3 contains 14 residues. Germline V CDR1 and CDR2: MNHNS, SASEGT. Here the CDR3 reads CASSTGGGRPEAFF. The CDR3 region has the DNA TGTGCCAGCAGTACAGGGGGGGGGAGGCCTGAAGCTTTCTTT.

CDR3 amino acids: CASARGIKYEQYF. The CDR3 bases are TGTGCCAGCGCGAGGGGGATTAAATACGAGCAGTACTTC. The rearrangement joins TRBV6-1 to TRBJ2-7; weak D call: TRBD1 (6 bases). The ends were cut back, 8 bases at V and 4 bases at J, with 15 bases in the middle. The CDR3 covers 13 residues. The germline V gene has CDR1 MNHNS and CDR2 SASEGT.

CDR3 region: CAWSSIRRWGYTF. For the CDR3, the DNA is TGTGCCTGGAGTTCGATCAGACGGTGGGGCTACACCTTC. The genes are TRBV30 and TRBJ1-2, with no clear D. The CDR3 has 13 amino acids. Germline V gene data show CDR1 as GTSNPN and CDR2 as SVGIG (reference sequence). Trimming took 2 bases from V and 8 from J, leaving 15 bases between them. Filled out from reference TRBV30 and TRBJ1-2, the complete variable domain reads SQTIHQWPATLVQPVGSPLSLECTVEGTSNPNLYWYRQAAGRGLQLLFYSVGIGQISSEVPQNLSASRPQDRQFILSSKKLLLSDSGFYLCAWSSIRRWGYTFGSGTRLTVV.

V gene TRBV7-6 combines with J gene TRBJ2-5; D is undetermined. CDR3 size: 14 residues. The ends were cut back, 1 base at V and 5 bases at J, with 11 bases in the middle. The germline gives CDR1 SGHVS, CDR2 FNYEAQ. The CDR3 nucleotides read TGTGCCAGCAGCTTAGGTCCCATTGCGGAGACCCAGTACTTC. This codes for CASSLGPIAETQYF.

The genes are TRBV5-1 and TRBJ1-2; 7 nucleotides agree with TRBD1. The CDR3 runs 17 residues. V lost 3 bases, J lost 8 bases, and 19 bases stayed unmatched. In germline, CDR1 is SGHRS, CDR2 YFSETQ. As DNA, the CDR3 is TGCGCCAGCAGCTCCACCCCCCAGACAGGGAGCGCTCGGGGCTACACCTTC. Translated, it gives CASSSTPQTGSARGYTF.

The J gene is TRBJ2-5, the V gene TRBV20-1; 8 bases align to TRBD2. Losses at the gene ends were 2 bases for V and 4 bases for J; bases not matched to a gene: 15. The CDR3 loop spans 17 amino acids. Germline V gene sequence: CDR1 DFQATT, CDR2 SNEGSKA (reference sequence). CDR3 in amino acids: CSARLAGRAVRGETQYF. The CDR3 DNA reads TGCAGTGCTAGATTGGCCGGGAGGGCGGTTAGAGGAGAGACCCAGTACTTC.